The 26 T cell receptor beta chains in this list originate from one sample, sequenced in a study of T cells after posttransplantation cyclophosphamide. Treatment was busulfan-fludarabine conditioning, a marrow graft, and cyclophosphamide on days +3 and +4. Sequenced by immunoSEQ multiplex PCR; TCRdb stores in-frame clones only, minus some. The repertoire holds about 20,000 clones, over 70% seen once, with 25% to 35% in the top ten. Here the sequenced sample was PBMCs, taken after an allogeneic stem cell transplant with post-transplant cyclophosphamide. The receptors were sampled from a male patient aged 25-45 years who received an allogeneic stem cell transplant from a related donor, was CMV-positive, and had acute GVHD only. Some T cells may be transferred from the graft donor.

This chain's CDR3 is CASSNSGGAEETQYF. DNA for the CDR3: TGTGCCAGCAGTAATAGCGGGGGGGCCGAGGAGACCCAGTACTTC. The chain joins TRBV2 to TRBJ2-5; 11 positions match TRBD2. Germline lookup yields CDR1 SNHLY and CDR2 FYNNEI. Trimming at V came to 5 bases and at J to 5 bases, leaving 7 bases not matched to a gene. There are 15 residues in the CDR3.

This rearrangement joins TRBV2 to TRBJ1-2; TRBD1 matches 8 bases. The CDR3 runs to 14 residues. In germline, CDR1 is SNHLY, CDR2 FYNNEI. The V gene end was trimmed by 4 bases and the J gene end by 4 bases; junction bases not matched to a gene: 5. This CDR3 is CASSGGQETYGYTF. CDR3 in DNA: TGTGCCAGCAGTGGGGGACAGGAAACCTATGGCTACACCTTC.

This chain uses TRBV7-2 with TRBJ1-1; D unclear. V dropped 3 bases and J dropped 4 bases, with 9 bases sitting between them. The CDR3 loop spans 13 amino acids. Germline V gene data show CDR1 as SGHTA and CDR2 as FQGNSA. This CDR3 is CASSFVGGTEAFF. The DNA of the CDR3 is TGTGCCAGCAGCTTCGTCGGCGGCACTGAAGCTTTCTTT.

The rearrangement joins TRBV2 to TRBJ1-1, with unresolved D. V lost 6 bases and J lost 1, with 9 bases in between. This CDR3 comprises 13 residues. The V gene's germline CDR1 is SNHLY and CDR2 FYNNEI. Here the CDR3 DNA reads TGTGCCAGCAGGACACGGGGGAACACTGAAGCTTTCTTT. Residues: CASRTRGNTEAFF.

The chain combines TRBV6-1 with TRBJ1-1, with D possibly matching TRBD1 (6 bases). The CDR3 consists of 18 residues. V was trimmed by 4 bases and J by 1 base, leaving 22 bases between them. Germline V lookup: CDR1 MNHNS, CDR2 SASEGT. CDR3 bases: TGTGCCAGCAGTGGACCTACCTTCAGGGGAAACACGAACACTGAAGCTTTCTTT. Translating it yields CASSGPTFRGNTNTEAFF.

The chain couples TRBV18 to TRBJ1-5, with TRBD1 matching over 7 bases. The germline CDR1 and CDR2 sequences are KGHSH and LQKENI. V was clipped by 2 bases and J by 4 bases; unmatched bases: 2. The CDR3 is 14 residues long. CDR3 amino acids: CASSPAQGNQPQHF. CDR3 in DNA: TGTGCCAGCTCACCAGCACAGGGGAATCAGCCCCAGCATTTT.

J is TRBJ1-1 and V is TRBV29-1, with D unclear. Germline CDR1 SQVTM, CDR2 ANQGSEA. CDR3 length equals 13 residues. Trimming shortened V by 2 bases and J by 0 bases, and 7 bases separated the two germline ends. CDR3 protein: CSVEQSLNTEAFF. CDR3 DNA: TGCAGCGTTGAACAGTCATTGAACACTGAAGCTTTCTTT. The full variable domain, rest sourced from reference TRBV29-1 and TRBJ1-1, is SAVISQKPSRDICQRGTSLTIQCQVDSQVTMMFWYRQQPGQSLTLIATANQGSEATYESGFVIDKFPISRPNLTFSTLTVSNMSPEDSSIYLCSVEQSLNTEAFFGQGTRLTVV.

The chain recombines TRBV15 with TRBJ2-7; 8 bases are a match to TRBD1. The CDR3 totals 15 residues. Unmatched junction bases numbered 7, after V lost 3 bases and J lost 3 bases. CDR1 is LNHNV, CDR2 YYDKDF, per germline (reference sequence). Here the CDR3 reads CATSRATGADYEQYF. The DNA for the CDR3 is TGTGCCACCAGCAGGGCGACAGGGGCGGACTACGAGCAGTACTTC.

The chain links TRBV18 to TRBJ2-3; weak D call: TRBD2 (6 bases). CDR3 length equals 17 residues. Between the trimmed V and J ends, which lost 2 bases and 1 base, there was a span of 16 bases. Germline loops: CDR1 KGHSH, CDR2 LQKENI. The CDR3 DNA sequence: TGTGCCAGCTCACCAAGGGACTCTTCACGGGGCACAGATACGCAGTATTTT. Its translation is CASSPRDSSRGTDTQYF.

The chain has TRBV12-5 and TRBJ1-2; 7 bases align to TRBD1. The CDR3 is 15 amino acids. The germline V gene encodes CDR1 LGHNT and CDR2 FRNRAP. With V trimmed by 1 base and J by 0 bases, 2 bases remained unmatched. The CDR3 nucleotides are TGTGCTAGTGGTTTGGGAGACAGGGCTAACTATGGCTACACCTTC. This translates into CASGLGDRANYGYTF.

The chain is built from TRBV5-8 and TRBJ1-6, with D maybe TRBD1 (6 bases). V was cut by 3 bases and J by 7 bases, with 17 bases left in between. Germline V gene lookup returns CDR1 SGHTS and CDR2 YDEGEE. This CDR3 is 16 amino acids long. In nucleotides, the CDR3 is TGTGCCAGCAGCTCTATTGGGACACTCGGAAATTCACCCCTCCACTTT. It encodes CASSSIGTLGNSPLHF.

The chain recombines TRBV5-1 with TRBJ1-1; TRBD1 agrees at 9 bases. With 3 bases clipped from V and 2 bases from J, the junction kept 5 bases outside the gene matches. This CDR3 is built from 15 residues. The germline V gene has CDR1 SGHRS and CDR2 YFSETQ. The CDR3 here is CASSSGDRVNTEAFF. CDR3 DNA sequence: TGCGCCAGCAGCTCAGGGGACAGGGTAAACACTGAAGCTTTCTTT.

The V and J genes are TRBV4-3 and TRBJ2-7; weak D call: TRBD1 (6 bases). The CDR3 runs to 17 residues. V dropped 3 bases and J dropped 3 bases, with 21 bases sitting between them. Germline assignment: CDR1 LGHNA and CDR2 YSLEER. Written as DNA, the CDR3 is TGCGCCAGCAGCCAGACGTACAGGGTGCCTAATCTCTACGAGCAGTACTTC. Amino acid sequence: CASSQTYRVPNLYEQYF.

J is TRBJ1-1 and V is TRBV18; D possibly corresponds to TRBD1 (5 bases). The V end was cut by 9 bases, the J end by 2 bases, with 10 bases between. This CDR3 has 12 amino acids. Germline V lookup: CDR1 KGHSH, CDR2 LQKENI. The CDR3: CASGHLNTEAFF. The CDR3 DNA reads TGTGCCAGTGGACACTTAAACACTGAAGCTTTCTTT.

The CDR3 nucleotides read TGTGCCATCAGACCGACAGGGGGCGGGAATTCACCCCTCCACTTT. Encoded protein: CAIRPTGGGNSPLHF. The chain employs TRBV10-3 and TRBJ1-6; TRBD1 agrees at 10 bases. This CDR3 spans 15 amino acids. Trimming took 6 bases from V and 7 from J; bases not matched to a gene: 6. The germline CDR1 and CDR2 sequences are ENHRY and SYGVKD.

This clone came up once. The chain links TRBV11-2 to TRBJ2-7; D ambiguous. With 1 base removed from V and 4 bases from J, the gap between germline ends came to 5 bases. The CDR3 length is 12 residues. Germline CDR1 and CDR2: SGHAT and FQNNGV. CDR3 region: CASSLARYEQYF. The CDR3 coding sequence is TGTGCCAGCAGCTTAGCCAGATACGAGCAGTACTTC.

CDR3 coding DNA: TGTGCCAGCAGCTTAGGGTCGGGGGAAACCGGGGAGCTGTTTTTT. Its protein product is CASSLGSGETGELFF. The chain has TRBV7-9 and TRBJ2-2; D might be TRBD2 (6 bases). The CDR3 has 15 amino acids. Germline values: CDR1 SEHNR, CDR2 FQNEAQ (reference sequence). V was trimmed by 1 base and J by 5 bases, leaving 11 bases between them.

The rearrangement links TRBV5-5 to TRBJ1-5; D remains unclear. Between the trimmed V and J ends, which lost 4 bases and 5 bases, there was a span of 13 bases. This CDR3 is built from 14 residues. Germline-derived CDR1 and CDR2 are SGHKS and YYEKEE (reference sequence). In DNA form, the CDR3 reads TGTGCCAGCAGCGTTACAGTGATGGATCAGCCCCAGCATTTT. Translation gives CASSVTVMDQPQHF.

This clone appeared once. The chain recombines TRBV9 with TRBJ2-2; D remains unclear. Germline loops: CDR1 SGDLS, CDR2 YYNGEE. The germline V and J ends were trimmed by 0 bases and 5 bases, with 11 bases remaining between them. This CDR3 region has 15 residues. The chain's CDR3 is CASSVGRRLTGELFF. DNA for the CDR3: TGTGCCAGCAGCGTAGGCCGACGACTGACCGGGGAGCTGTTTTTT.

The chain uses TRBV30 and TRBJ1-1, with 10 positions matching TRBD1. The CDR3 loop spans 11 amino acids. V trimming: 8 bases; J trimming: 8 bases; junction bases outside the gene matches: 5. In germline, CDR1 is GTSNPN, CDR2 SVGIG (reference sequence). CDR3 loop: CARTGGAEAFF. In DNA form, the CDR3 reads TGTGCCCGGACAGGGGGTGCAGAAGCTTTCTTT.

The chain recombines TRBV9 with TRBJ2-2; 11 bases are shared with TRBD1. Germline-derived CDR1 and CDR2 are SGDLS and YYNGEE. The length of the CDR3 is 15 residues. V lost 3 bases, J lost 5 bases, and 3 bases stayed unmatched. The CDR3 DNA is TGTGCCAGCAGCGGCGGGACAGGGGGTACCGGGGAGCTGTTTTTT. This encodes CASSGGTGGTGELFF. The complete variable domain, with remaining parts taken from reference TRBV9 and TRBJ2-2, reads DSGVTQTPKHLITATGQRVTLRCSPRSGDLSVYWYQQSLDQGLQFLIQYYNGEERAKGNILERFSAQQFPDLHSELNLSSLELGDSALYFCASSGGTGGTGELFFGEGSRLTVL.

V gene TRBV7-9 combines with J gene TRBJ1-2, with TRBD1 matching 7 bases. Germline V gene data show CDR1 as SEHNR and CDR2 as FQNEAQ (reference sequence). V trimming: 1 base; J trimming: 6 bases; junction bases outside the gene matches: 8. CDR3 length: 15 amino acids. The CDR3 nucleotides are TGTGCCAGCAGCTTAGTGGTGGGACAGCCGGATGGCTACACCTTC. The encoded protein is CASSLVVGQPDGYTF.

The genes are TRBV23-1 and TRBJ2-4; the match to TRBD1 covers 8 bases. TRBV23-1 is placed among ORFs of uncertain function. With V trimmed by 2 bases and J by 6 bases, 15 bases remained unmatched. The CDR3 contains 18 residues. The CDR3 loop reads CASSQVSSQDREGNIQYF. The CDR3 DNA is TGCGCCAGCAGTCAAGTCAGTTCTCAGGACAGGGAAGGAAACATTCAGTACTTC.

V usage is TRBV6-1 and J usage is TRBJ2-5; 8 bases are a match to TRBD2. CDR3 length equals 15 residues. The germline V gene has CDR1 MNHNS and CDR2 SASEGT. V shed 3 bases, J shed 2 bases, and the junction held 5 bases outside the gene matches. The CDR3 DNA follows: TGTGCCAGCAGTGAGGCAGCGGGGGCTCAAGAGACCCAGTACTTC. Amino acid sequence: CASSEAAGAQETQYF.

This chain connects TRBV6-6 to TRBJ1-4, with TRBD1 identical over 9 bases. CDR1 and CDR2 from the germline V gene are MNHNY and SVGAGI (reference sequence). This CDR3 region has 15 residues. V trimming: 6 bases; J trimming: 7 bases; junction bases outside the gene matches: 9. DNA for the CDR3: TGTGCCAGCAGAGAACAGGGGGCGACAGGTGAAAAACTGTTTTTT. Translation gives CASREQGATGEKLFF.

The chain recombines TRBV28 with TRBJ1-5, with D hard to call. Deletions cut 5 bases from V and 8 bases from J, with 16 bases between. Germline V CDR1 and CDR2: MDHEN, SYDVKM. This CDR3 contains 14 residues. The DNA of the CDR3 is TGTGCCAGCAGTCCCGGGTCCCCCGCCGAGCCCCAGCATTTT. As protein: CASSPGSPAEPQHF.